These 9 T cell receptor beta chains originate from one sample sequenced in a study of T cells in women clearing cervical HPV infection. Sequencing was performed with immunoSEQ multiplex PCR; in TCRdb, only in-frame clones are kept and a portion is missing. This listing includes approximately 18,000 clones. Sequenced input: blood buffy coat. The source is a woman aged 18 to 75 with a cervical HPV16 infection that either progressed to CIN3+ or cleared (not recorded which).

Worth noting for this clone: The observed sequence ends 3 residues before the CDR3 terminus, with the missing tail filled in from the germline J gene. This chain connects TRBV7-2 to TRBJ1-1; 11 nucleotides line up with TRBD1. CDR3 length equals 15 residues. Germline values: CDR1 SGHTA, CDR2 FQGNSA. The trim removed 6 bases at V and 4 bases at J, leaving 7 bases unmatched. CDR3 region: CASRLGQGAFTEAFF. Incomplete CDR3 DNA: TGTGCCAGCAGACTTGGACAGGGGGCCTTCACTGAA.

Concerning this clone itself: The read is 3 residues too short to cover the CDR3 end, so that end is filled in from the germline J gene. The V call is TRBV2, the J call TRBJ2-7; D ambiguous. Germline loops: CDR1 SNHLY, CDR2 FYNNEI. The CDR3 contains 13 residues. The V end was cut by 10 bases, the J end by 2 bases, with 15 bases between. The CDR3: CATGDTTPYEQYF. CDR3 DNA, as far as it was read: TGTGCCACCGGTGACACAACCCCCTACGAG.

CDR3 bases read: TGTGCCAGCAGCTCCTTTCGGGGGCAAGAGACC. The encoded protein is CASSSFRGQET. The whole CDR3 region reads CASSSFRGQETQYF. The chain combines TRBV7-9 with TRBJ2-5, with a tentative D call TRBD2 (6 bases). The DNA ends 3 residues before the CDR3 does, and the rest of the CDR3 is filled in from the germline J gene. The CDR3 totals 14 residues. Germline V gene data show CDR1 as SEHNR and CDR2 as FQNEAQ (reference sequence). V gave up 4 bases and J gave up 2 bases, with 11 bases separating them. Looking up the rest from reference TRBV7-9 and TRBJ2-5 gives the full variable domain: DTGVSQNPRHKITKRGQNVTFRCDPISEHNRLYWYRQTLGQGPEFLTYFQNEAQLEKSRLLSDRFSAERPKGSFSTLEIQRTEQGDSAMYLCASSSFRGQETQYFGPGTRLLVL.

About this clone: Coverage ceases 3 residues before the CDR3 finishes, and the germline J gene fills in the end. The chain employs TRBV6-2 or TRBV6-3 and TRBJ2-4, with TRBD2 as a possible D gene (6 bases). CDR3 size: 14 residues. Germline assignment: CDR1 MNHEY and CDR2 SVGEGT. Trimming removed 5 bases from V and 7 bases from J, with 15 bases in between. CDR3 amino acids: CASSGGVVGNIQYF. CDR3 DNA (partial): TGTGCCAGCAGTGGAGGGGTGGTAGGGAACATT.

CDR3: CASSPKRGVPYEQYF. CDR3 DNA (partial): TGTGCCAGCAGCCCCAAACGGGGAGTTCCCTACGAG. The rearrangement joins TRBV14 to TRBJ2-7; the D gene is possibly TRBD2 (5 bases). The read is 3 residues too short to cover the CDR3 end, so that end is filled in from the germline J gene. The CDR3 is 15 amino acids. V lost 4 bases to trimming and J lost 2 bases, with 15 bases between them. Per germline, CDR1 SGHDN and CDR2 FVKESK.

The CDR3 is CASSSTTGSYEQYF. The covered CDR3 bases are TGCGCCAGCAGCTCAACGACAGGCTCCTACGAG. The chain links TRBV5-1 to TRBJ2-7, with D maybe TRBD1 (6 bases). The read falls 3 residues short of the CDR3 end, and the missing part is taken from the germline J gene. Germline V lookup: CDR1 SGHRS, CDR2 YFSETQ. Deletions cut 3 bases from V and 0 bases from J, with 10 bases between. The CDR3 spans 14 residues.

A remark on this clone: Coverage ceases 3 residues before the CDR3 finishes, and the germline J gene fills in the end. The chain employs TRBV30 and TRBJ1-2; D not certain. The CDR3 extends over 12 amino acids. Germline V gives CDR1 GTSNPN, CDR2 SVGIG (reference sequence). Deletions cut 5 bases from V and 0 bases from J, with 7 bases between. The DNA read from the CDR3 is TGTGCCTGGGTTAGTACTAACTATGGC. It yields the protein CAWVSTNYG. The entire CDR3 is CAWVSTNYGYTF. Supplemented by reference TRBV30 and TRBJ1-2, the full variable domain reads SQTIHQWPATLVQPVGSPLSLECTVEGTSNPNLYWYRQAAGRGLQLLFYSVGIGQISSEVPQNLSASRPQDRQFILSSKKLLLSDSGFYLCAWVSTNYGYTFGSGTRLTVV.

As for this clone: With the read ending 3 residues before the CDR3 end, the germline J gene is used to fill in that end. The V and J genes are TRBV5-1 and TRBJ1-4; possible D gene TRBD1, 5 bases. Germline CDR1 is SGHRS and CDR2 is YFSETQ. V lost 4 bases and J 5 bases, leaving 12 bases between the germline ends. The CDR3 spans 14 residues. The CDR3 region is CASSESRGNEKLFF. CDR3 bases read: TGCGCCAGCAGCGAGTCGAGGGGAAATGAAAAA.

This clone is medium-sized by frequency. This chain's CDR3 is CASSRGISDTEAFF. The CDR3 bases that were read are TGTGCCAGCAGCCGAGGTATCTCAGACACTGAA. The chain is built from TRBV3-1 (or the pseudogene TRBV3-2) and TRBJ1-1; no firm D call. The read falls 3 residues short of the CDR3 end, and the missing part is taken from the germline J gene. The CDR3 is 14 residues long. Looked up from germline, CDR1 is LGHDT and CDR2 is YNNKEL (reference sequence). V shed 4 bases and J shed 3 bases, with 12 bases lying between them.